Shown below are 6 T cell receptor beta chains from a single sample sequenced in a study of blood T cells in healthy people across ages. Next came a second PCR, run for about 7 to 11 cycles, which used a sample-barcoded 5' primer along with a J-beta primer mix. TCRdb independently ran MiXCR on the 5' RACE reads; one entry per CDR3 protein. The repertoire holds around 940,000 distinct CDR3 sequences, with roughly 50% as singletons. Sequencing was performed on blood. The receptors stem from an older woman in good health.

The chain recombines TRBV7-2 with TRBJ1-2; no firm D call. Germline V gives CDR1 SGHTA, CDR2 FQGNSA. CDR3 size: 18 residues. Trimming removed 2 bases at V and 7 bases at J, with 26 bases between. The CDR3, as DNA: TGTGCCAGCAGCTTACTCTCTCGAGGACCAGAGCCTAGGGTTGGCTACACCTTC. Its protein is CASSLLSRGPEPRVGYTF. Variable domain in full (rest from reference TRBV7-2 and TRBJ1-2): GAGVSQSPSNKVTEKGKDVELRCDPISGHTALYWYRQSLGQGLEFLIYFQGNSAPDKSGLPSDRFSAERTGGSVSTLTIQRTQQEDSAVYLCASSLLSRGPEPRVGYTFGSGTRLTVV.

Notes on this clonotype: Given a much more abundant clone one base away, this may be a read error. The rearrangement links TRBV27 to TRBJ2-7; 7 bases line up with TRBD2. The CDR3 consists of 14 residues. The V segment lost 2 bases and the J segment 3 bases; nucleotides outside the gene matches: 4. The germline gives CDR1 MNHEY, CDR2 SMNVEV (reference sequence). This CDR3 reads CASSLGGRDYEQYF. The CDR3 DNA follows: TGTGCCAGCAGTTTAGGAGGGAGGGACTACGAGCAGTACTTC.

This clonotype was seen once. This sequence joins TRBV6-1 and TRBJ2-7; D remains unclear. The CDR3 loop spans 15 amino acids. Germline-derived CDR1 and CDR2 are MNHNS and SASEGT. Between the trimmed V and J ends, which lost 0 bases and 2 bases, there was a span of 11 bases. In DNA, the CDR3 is TGTGCCAGCAGTGAAGCTTCAGGAAGAGCCTACGAGCAGTACTTC. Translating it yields CASSEASGRAYEQYF.

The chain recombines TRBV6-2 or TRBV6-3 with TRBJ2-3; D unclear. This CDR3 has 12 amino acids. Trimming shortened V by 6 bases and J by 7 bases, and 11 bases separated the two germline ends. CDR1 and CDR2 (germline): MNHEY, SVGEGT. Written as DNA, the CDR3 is TGTGCCAGCAGCCCCGCCCTCAATACGCAGTATTTT. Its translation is CASSPALNTQYF.

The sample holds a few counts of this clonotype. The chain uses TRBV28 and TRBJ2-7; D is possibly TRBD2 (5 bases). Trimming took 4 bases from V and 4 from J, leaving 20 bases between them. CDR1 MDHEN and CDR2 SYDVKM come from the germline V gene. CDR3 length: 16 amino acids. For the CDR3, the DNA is TGTGCCAGCAGTTCCTCGGGATCCTTGCGGACTTACGAGCAGTACTTC. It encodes CASSSSGSLRTYEQYF.

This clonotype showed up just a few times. CDR3 amino acids: CASSPRDSVFNEQFF. For the CDR3, the DNA is TGTGCCAGCAGCCCCCGGGACTCTGTATTCAATGAGCAGTTCTTC. V gene TRBV7-9 combines with J gene TRBJ2-1, with a tentative D call TRBD2 (6 bases). Germline V CDR1 and CDR2: SEHNR, FQNEAQ (reference sequence). The V gene lost 5 bases and the J gene lost 6 bases, with 17 bases spanning the gap. The CDR3 runs 15 residues.